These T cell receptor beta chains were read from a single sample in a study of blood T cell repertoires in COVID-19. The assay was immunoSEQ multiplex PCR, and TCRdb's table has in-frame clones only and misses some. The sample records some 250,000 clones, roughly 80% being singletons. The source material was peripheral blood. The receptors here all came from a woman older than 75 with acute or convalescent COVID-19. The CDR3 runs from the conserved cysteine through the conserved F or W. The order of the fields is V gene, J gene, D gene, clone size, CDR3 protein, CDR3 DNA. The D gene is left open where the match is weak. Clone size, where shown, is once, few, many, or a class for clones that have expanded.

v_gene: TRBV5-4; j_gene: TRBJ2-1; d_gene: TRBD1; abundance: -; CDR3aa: CASSFWTGEQFF; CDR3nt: TGTGCCAGCAGCTTTTGGACAGGCGAGCAGTTCTTC
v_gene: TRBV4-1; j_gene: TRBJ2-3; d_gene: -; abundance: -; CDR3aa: CASSQDPAGSTDTQYF; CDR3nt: TGCGCCAGCAGCCAAGATCCGGCGGGGTCCACAGATACGCAGTATTTT
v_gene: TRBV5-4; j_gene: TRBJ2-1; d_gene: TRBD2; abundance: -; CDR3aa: CASSSGLAGGWQNEQFF; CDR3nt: TGTGCCAGCAGCTCGGGACTAGCGGGGGGGTGGCAAAATGAGCAGTTCTTC
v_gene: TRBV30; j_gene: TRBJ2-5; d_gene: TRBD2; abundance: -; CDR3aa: CAWKTRGATVYETQYF; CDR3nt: TGTGCCTGGAAGACGCGGGGGGCCACCGTGTACGAGACCCAGTACTTC
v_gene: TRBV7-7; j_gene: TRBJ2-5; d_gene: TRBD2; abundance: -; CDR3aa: CAVQNSGGAGETQYF; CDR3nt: TGTGCTGTCCAGAATAGCGGGGGGGCCGGGGAGACCCAGTACTTC
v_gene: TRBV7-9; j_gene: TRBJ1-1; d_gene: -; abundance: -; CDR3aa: CASSPGAGQANTEAFF; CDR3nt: TGTGCCAGCAGCCCAGGGGCTGGGCAGGCGAACACTGAAGCTTTCTTT
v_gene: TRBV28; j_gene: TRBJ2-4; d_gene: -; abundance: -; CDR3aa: CASSTQGLAKNIQYF; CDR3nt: TGTGCCAGCAGTACTCAGGGGCTAGCCAAAAACATTCAGTACTTC
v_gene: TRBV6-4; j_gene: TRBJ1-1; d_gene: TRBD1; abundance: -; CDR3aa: CASSDQTDRVNTEAFF; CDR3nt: TGTGCCAGCAGTGACCAGACGGACAGGGTGAACACTGAAGCTTTCTTT
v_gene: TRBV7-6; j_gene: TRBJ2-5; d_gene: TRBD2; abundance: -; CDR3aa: CASSLGLDQETQYF; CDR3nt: TGTGCCAGCAGCTTGGGACTAGATCAAGAGACCCAGTACTTC
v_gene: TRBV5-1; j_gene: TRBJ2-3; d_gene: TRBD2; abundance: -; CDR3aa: CASSFGTSSDTQYF; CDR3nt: TGCGCCAGCAGCTTCGGGACTAGTTCAGATACGCAGTATTTT
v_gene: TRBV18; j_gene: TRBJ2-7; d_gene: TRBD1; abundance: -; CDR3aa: CASSPRDRGSGLSEQYF; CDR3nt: TGTGCCAGCTCACCGAGGGACAGGGGGTCGGGTCTTAGCGAGCAGTACTTC
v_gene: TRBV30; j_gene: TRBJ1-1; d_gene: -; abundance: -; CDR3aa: CAWVGGGLLRTEAFF; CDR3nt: TGTGCCTGGGTCGGTGGGGGACTACTCCGCACTGAAGCTTTCTTT
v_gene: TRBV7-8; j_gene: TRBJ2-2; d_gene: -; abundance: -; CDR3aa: CASSLRQEFYTGELFF; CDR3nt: TGTGCCAGCAGCTTACGACAGGAGTTCTACACCGGGGAGCTGTTTTTT
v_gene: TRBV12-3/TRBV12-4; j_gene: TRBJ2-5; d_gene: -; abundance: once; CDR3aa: CASSLGRAETQYF; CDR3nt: TGTGCCAGCAGTTTAGGTAGAGCGGAGACCCAGTACTTC
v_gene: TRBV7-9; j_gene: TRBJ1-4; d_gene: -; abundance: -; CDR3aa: CASSLGTEKTEKLFF; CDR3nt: TGTGCCAGCAGCTTAGGGACAGAAAAGACTGAAAAACTGTTTTTT
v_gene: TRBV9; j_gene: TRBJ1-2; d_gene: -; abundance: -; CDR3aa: CASSVGTRERYGYTF; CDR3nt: TGTGCCAGCAGCGTAGGCACCCGCGAGAGGTATGGCTACACCTTC
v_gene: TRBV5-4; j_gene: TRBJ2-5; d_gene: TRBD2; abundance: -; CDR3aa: CASSLDPSRAGGEETQYF; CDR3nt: TGTGCCAGCAGCTTGGACCCCTCTCGAGCGGGGGGAGAGGAGACCCAGTACTTC
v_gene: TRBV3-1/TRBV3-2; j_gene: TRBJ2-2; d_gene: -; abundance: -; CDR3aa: CASSLTGELFF; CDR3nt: TGTGCCAGCAGCCTAACCGGGGAGCTGTTTTTT
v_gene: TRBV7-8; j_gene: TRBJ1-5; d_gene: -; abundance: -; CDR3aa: CASSLGGSQPQHF; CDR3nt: TGTGCCAGCAGCTTGGGGGGTTCCCAGCCCCAGCATTTT
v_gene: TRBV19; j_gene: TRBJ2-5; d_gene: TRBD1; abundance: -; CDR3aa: CASSMIDRGRLEETQYF; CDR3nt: TGTGCCAGTAGTATGATTGACAGGGGGCGACTTGAAGAGACCCAGTACTTC
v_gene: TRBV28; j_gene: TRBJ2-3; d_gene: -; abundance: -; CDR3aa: CASKIDTTDTQYF; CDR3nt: TGTGCCAGCAAAATCGACACTACAGATACGCAGTATTTT
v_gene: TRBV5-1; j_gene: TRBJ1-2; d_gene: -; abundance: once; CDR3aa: CASSFGGQIYGYTF; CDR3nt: TGCGCCAGCAGCTTCGGCGGGCAGATTTATGGCTACACCTTC
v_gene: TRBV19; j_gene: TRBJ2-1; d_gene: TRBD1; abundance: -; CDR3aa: CASRDRSYNEQFF; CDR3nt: TGTGCCAGCCGGGACAGGTCCTACAATGAGCAGTTCTTC
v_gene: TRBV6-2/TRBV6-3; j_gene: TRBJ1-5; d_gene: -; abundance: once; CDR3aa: CASSYGLGGYQPQHF; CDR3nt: TGTGCCAGCAGTTACGGGCTGGGTGGGTATCAGCCCCAGCATTTT
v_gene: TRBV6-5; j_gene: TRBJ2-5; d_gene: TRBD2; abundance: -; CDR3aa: CASSLAGGLGQETQYF; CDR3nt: TGTGCCAGCAGTTTAGCGGGGGGGCTGGGTCAAGAGACCCAGTACTTC
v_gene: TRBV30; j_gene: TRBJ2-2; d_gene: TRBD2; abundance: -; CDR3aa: CAWRRGGTGGAGELFF; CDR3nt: TGTGCCTGGAGACGGGGAGGGACCGGAGGGGCCGGGGAGCTGTTTTTT
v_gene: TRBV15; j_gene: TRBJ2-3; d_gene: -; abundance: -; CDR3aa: CATSRSKTYTDTQYF; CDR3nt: TGTGCCACCAGCAGATCCAAGACATACACAGATACGCAGTATTTT
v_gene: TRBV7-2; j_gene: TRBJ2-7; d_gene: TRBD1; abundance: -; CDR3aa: CASSLSQGDHEQYF; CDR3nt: TGTGCCAGCAGCTTGAGTCAGGGGGACCACGAGCAGTACTTC
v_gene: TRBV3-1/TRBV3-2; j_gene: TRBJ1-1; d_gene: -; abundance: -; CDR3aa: CASSAQWGDTEAFF; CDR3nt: TGTGCCAGCAGCGCCCAGTGGGGCGACACTGAAGCTTTCTTT
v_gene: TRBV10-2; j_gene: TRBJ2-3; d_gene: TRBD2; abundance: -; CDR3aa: CASSELRGGQSDTQYF; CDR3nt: TGCGCCAGCAGTGAGTTGCGGGGGGGCCAGTCAGATACGCAGTATTTT
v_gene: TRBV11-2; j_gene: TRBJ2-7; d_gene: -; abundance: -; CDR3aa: CASSLVFEQYF; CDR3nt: TGTGCCAGCAGCTTAGTATTCGAGCAGTACTTC
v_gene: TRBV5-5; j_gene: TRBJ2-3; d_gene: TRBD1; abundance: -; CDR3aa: CASSRDRGRADTQYF; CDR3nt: TGTGCCAGCAGCCGGGACAGGGGGCGCGCAGATACGCAGTATTTT
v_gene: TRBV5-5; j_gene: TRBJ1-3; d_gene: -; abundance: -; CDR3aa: CASSLERSSGNTIYF; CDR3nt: TGTGCCAGCAGCTTGGAGCGGAGCTCTGGAAACACCATATATTTT
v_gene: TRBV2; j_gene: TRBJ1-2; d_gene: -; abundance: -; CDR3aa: CASRSRGIGYTF; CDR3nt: TGTGCCAGCAGGTCGAGGGGGATCGGCTACACCTTC
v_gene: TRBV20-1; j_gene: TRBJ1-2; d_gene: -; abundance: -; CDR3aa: CSGPGDGYTF; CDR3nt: TGCAGTGGCCCAGGGGACGGCTACACCTTC
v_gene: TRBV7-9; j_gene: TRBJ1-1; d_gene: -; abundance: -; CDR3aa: CASSPGGGPNTEAFF; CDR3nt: TGTGCCAGCAGCCCGGGGGGAGGGCCGAACACTGAAGCTTTCTTT
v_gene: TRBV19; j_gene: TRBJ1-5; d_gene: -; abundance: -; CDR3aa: CASSIDPQPNQPQHF; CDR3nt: TGTGCCAGTAGTATAGATCCACAGCCTAATCAGCCCCAGCATTTT
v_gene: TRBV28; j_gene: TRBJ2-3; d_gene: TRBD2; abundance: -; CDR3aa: CASSPPGLAGVSDTQYF; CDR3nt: TGTGCCAGCAGCCCTCCGGGACTAGCGGGGGTATCAGATACGCAGTATTTT
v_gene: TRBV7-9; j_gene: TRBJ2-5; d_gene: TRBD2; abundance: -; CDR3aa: CASSPGTSGGETQYF; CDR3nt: TGTGCCAGCAGCCCTGGGACTAGCGGGGGGGAGACCCAGTACTTC
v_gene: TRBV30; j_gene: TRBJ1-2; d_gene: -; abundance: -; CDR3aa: CAWSVMGGFYGYTF; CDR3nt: TGTGCCTGGAGTGTAATGGGAGGGTTCTATGGCTACACCTTC
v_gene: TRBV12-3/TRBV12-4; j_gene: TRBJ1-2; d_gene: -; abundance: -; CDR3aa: CASSLDTYGYTF; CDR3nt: TGTGCCAGCAGTTTAGACACCTATGGCTACACCTTC
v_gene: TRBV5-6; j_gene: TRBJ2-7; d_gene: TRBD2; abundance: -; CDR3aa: CASSWTGTSDDEQYF; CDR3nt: TGTGCCAGCAGCTGGACCGGGACTAGCGATGACGAGCAGTACTTC